This T cell receptor beta chain was profiled in a study of OX40 agonist ivuxolimab in advanced cancers. The wider study: Partial responses were recorded for three patients, including one with hepatocellular carcinoma and two with cutaneous melanoma. General study findings and limits: Clonal expansion among partial responders at 0.1-3.0 mg/kg ranked near the lowest. CD4+ and CD8+ blood T cells expanded clonally by week 6 at 0.1 to 3.0 mg/kg.

The germline V and J ends were trimmed by 3 bases and 2 bases, with 11 bases remaining between them. This CDR3 comprises 15 residues. Looked up from germline, CDR1 is KGHSH and CDR2 is LQKENI. Assay used: immunoSEQ multiplex PCR; TCRdb lists only in-frame clones, some missing. The sample carries tens of thousands of clones, more than 85% recorded once. About this clone itself: Antigen: not known.

Here the sequenced sample was CD4+ or CD8+ T cells sorted from blood, taken in a trial of the OX40 agonist ivuxolimab. The clonotype comes from an adult with an advanced solid tumor such as melanoma, head and neck, liver or kidney cancer. V is TRBV18 and J is TRBJ1-3, with no clear D. CDR3 region: CASSPGSGPGNTIYF. The CDR3, as DNA: TGTGCCAGCTCACCCGGATCAGGTCCTGGAAACACCATATATTTT.